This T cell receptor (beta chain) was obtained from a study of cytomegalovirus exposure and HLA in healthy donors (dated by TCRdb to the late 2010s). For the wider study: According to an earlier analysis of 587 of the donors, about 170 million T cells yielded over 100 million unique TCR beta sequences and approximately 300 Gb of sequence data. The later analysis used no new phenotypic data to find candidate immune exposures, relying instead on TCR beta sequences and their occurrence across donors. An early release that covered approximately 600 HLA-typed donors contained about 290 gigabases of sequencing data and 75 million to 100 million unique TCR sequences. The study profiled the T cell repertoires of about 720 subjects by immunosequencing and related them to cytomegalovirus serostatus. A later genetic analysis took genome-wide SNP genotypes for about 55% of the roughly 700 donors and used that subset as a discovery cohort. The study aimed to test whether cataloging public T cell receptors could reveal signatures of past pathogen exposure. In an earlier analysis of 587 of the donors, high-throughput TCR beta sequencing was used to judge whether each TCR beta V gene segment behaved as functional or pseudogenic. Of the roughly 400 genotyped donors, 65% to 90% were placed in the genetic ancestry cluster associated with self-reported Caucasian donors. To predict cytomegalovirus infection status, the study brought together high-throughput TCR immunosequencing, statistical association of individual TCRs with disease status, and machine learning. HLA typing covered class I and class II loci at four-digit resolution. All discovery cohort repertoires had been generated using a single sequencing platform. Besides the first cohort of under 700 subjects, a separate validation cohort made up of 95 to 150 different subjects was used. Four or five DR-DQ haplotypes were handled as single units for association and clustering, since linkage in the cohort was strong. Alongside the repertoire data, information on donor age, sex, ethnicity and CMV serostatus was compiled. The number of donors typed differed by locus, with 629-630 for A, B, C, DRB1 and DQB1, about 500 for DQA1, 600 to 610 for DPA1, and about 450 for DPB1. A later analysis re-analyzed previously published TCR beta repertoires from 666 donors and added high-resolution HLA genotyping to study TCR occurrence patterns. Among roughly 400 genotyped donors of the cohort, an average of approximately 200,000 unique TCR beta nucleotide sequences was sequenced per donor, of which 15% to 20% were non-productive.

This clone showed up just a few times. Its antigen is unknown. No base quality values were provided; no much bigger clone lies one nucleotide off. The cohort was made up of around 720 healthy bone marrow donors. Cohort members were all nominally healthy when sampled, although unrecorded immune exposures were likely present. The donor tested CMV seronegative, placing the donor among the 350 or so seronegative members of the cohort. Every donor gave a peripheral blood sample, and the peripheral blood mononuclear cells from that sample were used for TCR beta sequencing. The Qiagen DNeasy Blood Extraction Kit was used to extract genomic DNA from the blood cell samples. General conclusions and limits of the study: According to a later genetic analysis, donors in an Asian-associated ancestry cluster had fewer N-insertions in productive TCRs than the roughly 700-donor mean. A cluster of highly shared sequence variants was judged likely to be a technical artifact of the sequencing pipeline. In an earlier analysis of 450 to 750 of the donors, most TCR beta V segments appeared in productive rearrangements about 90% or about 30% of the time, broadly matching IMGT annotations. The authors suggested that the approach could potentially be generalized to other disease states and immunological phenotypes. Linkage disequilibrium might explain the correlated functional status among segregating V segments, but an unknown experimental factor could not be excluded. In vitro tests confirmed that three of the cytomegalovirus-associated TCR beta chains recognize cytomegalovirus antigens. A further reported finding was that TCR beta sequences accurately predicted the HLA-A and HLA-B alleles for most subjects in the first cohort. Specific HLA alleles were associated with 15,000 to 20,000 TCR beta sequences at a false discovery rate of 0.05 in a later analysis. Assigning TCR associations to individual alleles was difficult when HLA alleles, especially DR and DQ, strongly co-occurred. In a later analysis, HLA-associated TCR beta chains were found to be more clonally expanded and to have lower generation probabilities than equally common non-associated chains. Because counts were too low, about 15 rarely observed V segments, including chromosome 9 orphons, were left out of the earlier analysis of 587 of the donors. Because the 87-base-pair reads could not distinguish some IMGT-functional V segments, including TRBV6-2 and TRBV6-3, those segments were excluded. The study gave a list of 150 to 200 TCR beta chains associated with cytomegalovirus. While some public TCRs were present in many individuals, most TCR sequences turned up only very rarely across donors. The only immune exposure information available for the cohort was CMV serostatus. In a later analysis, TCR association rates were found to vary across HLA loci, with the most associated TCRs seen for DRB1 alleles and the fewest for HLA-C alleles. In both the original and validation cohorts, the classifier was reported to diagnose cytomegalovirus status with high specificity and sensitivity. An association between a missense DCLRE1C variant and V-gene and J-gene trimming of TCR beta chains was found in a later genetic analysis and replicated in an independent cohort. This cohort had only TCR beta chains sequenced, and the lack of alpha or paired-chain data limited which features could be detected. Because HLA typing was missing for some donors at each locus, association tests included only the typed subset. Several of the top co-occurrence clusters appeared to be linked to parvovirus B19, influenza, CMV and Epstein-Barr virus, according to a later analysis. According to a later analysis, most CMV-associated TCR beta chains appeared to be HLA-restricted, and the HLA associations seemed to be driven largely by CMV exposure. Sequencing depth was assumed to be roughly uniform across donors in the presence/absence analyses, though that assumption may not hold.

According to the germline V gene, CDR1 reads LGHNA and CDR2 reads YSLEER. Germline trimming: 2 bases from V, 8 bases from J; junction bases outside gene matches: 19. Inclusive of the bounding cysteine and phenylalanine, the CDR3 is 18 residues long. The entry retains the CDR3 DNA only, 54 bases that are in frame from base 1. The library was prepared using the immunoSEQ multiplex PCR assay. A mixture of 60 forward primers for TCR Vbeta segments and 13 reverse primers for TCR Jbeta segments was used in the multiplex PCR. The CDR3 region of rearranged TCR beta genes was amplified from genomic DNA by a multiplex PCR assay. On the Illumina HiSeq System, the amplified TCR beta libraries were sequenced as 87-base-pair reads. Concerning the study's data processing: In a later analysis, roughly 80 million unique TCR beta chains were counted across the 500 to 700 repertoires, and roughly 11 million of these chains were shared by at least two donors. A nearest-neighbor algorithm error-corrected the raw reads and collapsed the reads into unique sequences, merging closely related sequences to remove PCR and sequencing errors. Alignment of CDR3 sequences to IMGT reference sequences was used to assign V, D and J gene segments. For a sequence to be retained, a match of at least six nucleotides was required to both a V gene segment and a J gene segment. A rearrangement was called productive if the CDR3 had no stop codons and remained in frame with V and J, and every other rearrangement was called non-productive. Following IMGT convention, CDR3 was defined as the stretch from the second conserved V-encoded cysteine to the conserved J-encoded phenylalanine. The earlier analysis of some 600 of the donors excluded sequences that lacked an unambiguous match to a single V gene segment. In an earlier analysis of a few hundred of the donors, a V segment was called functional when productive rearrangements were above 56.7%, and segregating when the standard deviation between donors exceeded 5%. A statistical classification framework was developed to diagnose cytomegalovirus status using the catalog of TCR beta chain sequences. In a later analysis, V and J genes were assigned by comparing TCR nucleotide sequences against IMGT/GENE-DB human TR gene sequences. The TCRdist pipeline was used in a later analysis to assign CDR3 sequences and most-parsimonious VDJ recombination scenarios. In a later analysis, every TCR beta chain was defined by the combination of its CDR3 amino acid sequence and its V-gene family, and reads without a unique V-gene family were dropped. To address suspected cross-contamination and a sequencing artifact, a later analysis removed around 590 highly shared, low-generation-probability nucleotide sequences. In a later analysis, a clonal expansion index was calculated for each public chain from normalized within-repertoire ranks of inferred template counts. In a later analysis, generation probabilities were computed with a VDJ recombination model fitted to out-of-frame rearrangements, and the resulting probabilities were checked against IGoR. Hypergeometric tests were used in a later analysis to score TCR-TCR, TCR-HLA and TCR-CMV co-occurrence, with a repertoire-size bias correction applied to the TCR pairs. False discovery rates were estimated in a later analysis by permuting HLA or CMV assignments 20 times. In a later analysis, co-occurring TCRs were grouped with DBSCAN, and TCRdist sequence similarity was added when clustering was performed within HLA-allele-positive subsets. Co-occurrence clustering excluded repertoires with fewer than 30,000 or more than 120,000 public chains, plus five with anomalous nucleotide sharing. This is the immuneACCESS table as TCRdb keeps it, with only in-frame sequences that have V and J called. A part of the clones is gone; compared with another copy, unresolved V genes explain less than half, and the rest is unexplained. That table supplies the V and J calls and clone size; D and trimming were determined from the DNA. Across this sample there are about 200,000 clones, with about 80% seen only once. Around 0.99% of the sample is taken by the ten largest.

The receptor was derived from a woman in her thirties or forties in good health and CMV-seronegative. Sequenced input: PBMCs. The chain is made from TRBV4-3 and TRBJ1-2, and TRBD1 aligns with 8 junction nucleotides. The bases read TGCGCCAGCAGCCAATCTTTCGGACAGGGATCCCCCCCGCGCGGCTACACCTTC. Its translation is CASSQSFGQGSPPRGYTF.